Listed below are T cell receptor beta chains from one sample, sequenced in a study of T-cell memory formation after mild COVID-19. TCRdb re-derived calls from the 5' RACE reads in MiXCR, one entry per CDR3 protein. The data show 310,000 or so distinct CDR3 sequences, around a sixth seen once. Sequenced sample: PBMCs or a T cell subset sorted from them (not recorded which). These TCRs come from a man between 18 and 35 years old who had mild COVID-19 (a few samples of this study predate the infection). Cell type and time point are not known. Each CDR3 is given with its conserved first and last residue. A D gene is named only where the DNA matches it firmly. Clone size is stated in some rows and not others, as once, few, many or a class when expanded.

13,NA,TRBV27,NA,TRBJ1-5,CASSLERYQPQHF,TGTGCCAGCAGTTTAGAAAGGTATCAGCCCCAGCATTTT
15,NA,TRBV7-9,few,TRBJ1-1,CASSEGAGLGTEAFF,TGTGCCAGCTCCGAAGGGGCAGGGTTGGGGACTGAAGCTTTCTTT
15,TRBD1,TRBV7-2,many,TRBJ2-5,CASSSAFGAQGAQYF,TGTGCCAGCAGCTCGGCGTTTGGGGCCCAGGGGGCCCAGTACTTC
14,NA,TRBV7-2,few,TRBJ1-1,CASRPAGLATEAFF,TGTGCCAGCAGGCCCGCAGGGTTGGCCACTGAAGCTTTCTTT
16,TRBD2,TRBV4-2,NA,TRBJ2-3,CASSQARGGETDTQYF,TGTGCCAGCAGCCAAGCTCGCGGGGGGGAAACAGATACGCAGTATTTT
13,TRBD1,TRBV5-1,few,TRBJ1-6,CASASTGLAPLHF,TGCGCCAGCGCCTCGACAGGGTTAGCACCCCTCCACTTT
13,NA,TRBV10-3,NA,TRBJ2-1,CAIMSYTGNEQFF,TGTGCCATCATGAGCTATACCGGCAATGAGCAGTTCTTC
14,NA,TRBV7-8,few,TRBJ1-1,CASGPGRGNTEAFF,TGTGCCAGCGGGCCGGGGCGGGGAAACACTGAAGCTTTCTTT
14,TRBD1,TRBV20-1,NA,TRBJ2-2,CSARTGGSTGELFF,TGCAGTGCCCGGACAGGGGGCAGCACCGGGGAGCTGTTTTTT
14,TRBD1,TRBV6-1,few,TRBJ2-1,CAINDRAAYNEQFF,TGTGCCATCAATGACAGGGCGGCCTACAATGAGCAGTTCTTC
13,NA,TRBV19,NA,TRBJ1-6,CASRGSGGPPLHF,TGTGCCAGTAGAGGCTCAGGTGGTCCACCCCTCCACTTT
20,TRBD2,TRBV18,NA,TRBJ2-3,CASSPAGDSGGPDPTDTQYF,TGTGCCAGCTCACCTGCCGGGGATAGCGGGGGCCCTGACCCCACAGATACGCAGTATTTT
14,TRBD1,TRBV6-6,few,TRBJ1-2,CASSYPTGYEGYTF,TGTGCCAGCAGTTACCCGACAGGGTATGAAGGCTACACCTTC
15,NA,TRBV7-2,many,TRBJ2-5,CASSPRRAGGETQYF,TGTGCCAGCAGCCCCCGGAGGGCAGGGGGAGAGACCCAGTACTTC
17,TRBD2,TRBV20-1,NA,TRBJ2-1,CSAQGFSGVETYNEQFF,TGCAGTGCCCAGGGGTTTAGCGGGGTAGAAACCTACAATGAGCAGTTCTTC
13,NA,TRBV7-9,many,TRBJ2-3,CASSSGFSDTQYF,TGTGCCAGCAGCTCAGGGTTTTCAGATACGCAGTATTTT
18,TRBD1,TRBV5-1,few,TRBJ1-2,CASGMGGRMLQGSYGYTF,TGCGCCAGCGGAATGGGAGGGAGAATGCTACAGGGGAGCTATGGCTACACCTTC
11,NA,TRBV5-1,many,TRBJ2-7,CASSEGSEQYF,TGCGCCAGCAGTGAGGGGTCCGAGCAGTACTTC
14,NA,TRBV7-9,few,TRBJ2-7,CASSFAVGRYEQYF,TGTGCCAGCAGCTTTGCAGTAGGAAGGTACGAGCAGTACTTC
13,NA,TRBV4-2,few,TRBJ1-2,CASSQSPPGWRDF,TGTGCCAGCAGCCAGAGCCCCCCGGGCTGGAGGGACTTC
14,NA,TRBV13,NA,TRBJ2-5,CASSSEGLAETQYF,TGTGCCAGCAGCTCCGAGGGGCTCGCGGAGACCCAGTACTTC
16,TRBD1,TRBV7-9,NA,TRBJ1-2,CASSFHGQEANYGYTF,TGTGCCAGCAGCTTCCACGGACAGGAAGCTAACTATGGCTACACCTTC
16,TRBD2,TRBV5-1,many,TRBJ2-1,CASSAGALAGANEQFF,TGCGCCAGCAGCGCAGGCGCCCTAGCGGGGGCGAATGAGCAGTTCTTC
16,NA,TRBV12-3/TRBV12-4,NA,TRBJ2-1,CASTQEGGAKGNEQFF,TGTGCCAGCACCCAGGAGGGGGGGGCTAAAGGTAATGAGCAGTTCTTC
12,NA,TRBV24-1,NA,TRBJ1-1,CATSDAGTEAFF,TGTGCCACCAGTGACGCAGGCACTGAAGCTTTCTTT
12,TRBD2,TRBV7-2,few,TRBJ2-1,CASSPLAGRQFF,TGTGCCAGCAGCCCCCTAGCGGGGAGGCAGTTCTTC
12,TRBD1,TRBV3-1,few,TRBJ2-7,CASSQTGNEQYF,TGTGCCAGCAGCCAGACAGGGAACGAGCAGTACTTC